Below, 30 T cell receptor beta chains from the same sample are listed, as sequenced in a study of cytotoxic CD8 clonotypes in ibrutinib-treated CLL. Method: immunoSEQ multiplex PCR; TCRdb's copy keeps in-frame clones and lacks some. The repertoire holds 100,000 to 150,000 clones, with roughly 88% as singletons. Sequencing used PBMCs, obtained after 24 months of ibrutinib treatment. These TCRs come from a human donor with chronic lymphocytic leukemia.

The CDR3 DNA reads TGTGCCAGCAGCTCACGAGGACAGGCCCTAGGGGAGACCCAGTACTTC. Protein product: CASSSRGQALGETQYF. This chain joins TRBV5-4 and TRBJ2-5, with 7 nucleotides matching TRBD1. This CDR3 spans 16 amino acids. J was trimmed by 5 bases and V by 3 bases; bases with no gene match: 13. The germline gives CDR1 SGHNT, CDR2 YYREEE (reference sequence). Full variable domain (outside the CDR3, taken from reference TRBV5-4 and TRBJ2-5): ETGVTQSPTHLIKTRGQQVTLRCSSQSGHNTVSWYQQALGQGPQFIFQYYREEENGRGNFPPRFSGLQFPNYSSELNVNALELDDSALYLCASSSRGQALGETQYFGPGTRLLVL.

For this clone: Other DNA sequences of this sample code for an identical CDR3. V gene TRBV18 combines with J gene TRBJ1-5, with D unresolved. The V and J ends lost 6 bases and 2 bases respectively, with 11 bases between them. The CDR3 is made up of 14 amino acids. The germline gives CDR1 KGHSH, CDR2 LQKENI. In nucleotides, the CDR3 is TGTGCCAGCTCGCCGGGATTCGGCAATCAGCCCCAGCATTTT. Amino acids: CASSPGFGNQPQHF.

CDR3: CASSYGTGGGTEAFF. The CDR3 nucleotides are TGTGCCAGCAGTTACGGGACAGGGGGAGGCACTGAAGCTTTCTTT. V usage is TRBV6-6 and J usage is TRBJ1-1, with 11 bases fitting TRBD1. The CDR3 loop spans 15 amino acids. In germline, CDR1 is MNHNY, CDR2 SVGAGI (reference sequence). The trim removed 2 bases at V and 4 bases at J, leaving 3 bases unmatched.

The chain uses TRBV29-1 and TRBJ1-2; D is possibly TRBD1 (6 bases). The CDR3 runs to 14 residues. Germline loops: CDR1 SQVTM, CDR2 ANQGSEA. Trimming cost V 8 bases and J 0 bases, with 16 bases left between them. The CDR3 bases are TGCAGCATCAACAGGGACGCATCTAACTATGGCTACACCTTC. Its translation is CSINRDASNYGYTF.

The chain joins TRBV4-3 to TRBJ2-1; 11 nucleotides agree with TRBD2. The germline V gene has CDR1 LGHNA and CDR2 YSLEER. Unmatched junction bases numbered 8, after V lost 0 bases and J lost 4 bases. This CDR3 has 18 amino acids. The CDR3 region is CASSQDFLAGGSYNEQFF. CDR3 coding DNA: TGCGCCAGCAGCCAAGACTTCCTAGCGGGGGGCTCTTACAATGAGCAGTTCTTC.

Remarks on this clone: This sample also contains other DNA sequences that code for the same CDR3. V gene TRBV20-1 combines with J gene TRBJ2-5; D is perhaps TRBD2 (6 bases). CDR1 and CDR2 from the germline V gene are DFQATT and SNEGSKA (reference sequence). V lost 3 bases and J lost 5, with 7 bases in between. The CDR3 has 11 amino acids. DNA for the CDR3: TGCAGTGCTAGCCTAGCGGAGACCCAGTACTTC. Protein sequence: CSASLAETQYF.

The chain carries TRBV5-4 and TRBJ2-3; possibly TRBD2 for D (6 bases). Germline-derived CDR1 and CDR2 are SGHNT and YYREEE (reference sequence). Trimming removed 5 bases from V and 0 bases from J, with 16 bases in between. The CDR3 contains 16 residues. This CDR3 reads CASSQSLALSTDTQYF. CDR3 nucleotide sequence: TGTGCCAGCAGTCAGAGTCTAGCGCTGAGCACAGATACGCAGTATTTT.

The chain has TRBV9 and TRBJ2-1; 8 bases are a match to TRBD2. Germline lookup yields CDR1 SGDLS and CDR2 YYNGEE. V was clipped by 0 bases and J by 0 bases; unmatched bases: 5. The CDR3 is 17 residues long. CDR3 region: CASSVVPAGASYNEQFF. CDR3 nucleotide sequence: TGTGCCAGCAGCGTAGTTCCAGCGGGAGCCTCCTACAATGAGCAGTTCTTC.

The genes are TRBV7-9 and TRBJ2-7; D is perhaps TRBD1 (6 bases). Germline lookup yields CDR1 SEHNR and CDR2 FQNEAQ (reference sequence). The V and J ends lost 5 bases and 9 bases respectively, with 14 bases between them. The CDR3 covers 12 residues. The chain's CDR3 is CASSPQGLAQYF. CDR3 DNA sequence: TGTGCCAGCAGCCCGCAGGGGTTGGCGCAGTACTTC.

The gene calls are TRBV19 and TRBJ1-4; 8 bases match TRBD1. Germline V gene data show CDR1 as LNHDA and CDR2 as SQIVND (reference sequence). After removal of 3 bases from V and 0 bases from J, the junction contained 9 bases not matched to a gene. The CDR3 loop spans 18 amino acids. DNA of the CDR3: TGTGCCAGTAGTATTTTGTCGGCAGGGGGCGCAACTAATGAAAAACTGTTTTTT. This codes for CASSILSAGGATNEKLFF.

V is TRBV27 and J is TRBJ1-5; D not resolved. V lost 2 bases and J lost 4, with 6 bases in between. The CDR3 contains 13 residues. Germline CDR1 is MNHEY and CDR2 is SMNVEV (reference sequence). CDR3 in DNA: TGTGCCAGCAGTTTAAAAGGTAATCAGCCCCAGCATTTT. As protein: CASSLKGNQPQHF.

The V and J genes are TRBV19 and TRBJ1-2; 7 positions agree with TRBD1. Trimming cost V 5 bases and J 2 bases; bases outside gene matches: 8. Germline V lookup: CDR1 LNHDA, CDR2 SQIVND (reference sequence). The CDR3 totals 15 residues. CDR3 coding DNA: TGTGCCAGTAGTCACCCGGACAGGCCGAACTATGGCTACACCTTC. It encodes CASSHPDRPNYGYTF.

The V gene is TRBV28, the J gene TRBJ1-3, with D uncertain. This CDR3 contains 15 residues. Germline values: CDR1 MDHEN, CDR2 SYDVKM. V lost 4 bases to trimming and J lost 3 bases, with 13 bases between them. Written as DNA, the CDR3 is TGTGCCAGCAGTTCTATGGTGTTCTTTGGAAACACCATATATTTT. Its protein product is CASSSMVFFGNTIYF.

The chain couples TRBV7-6 to TRBJ2-1, with D possibly being TRBD1 or TRBD2 (6 bases each). V dropped 0 bases and J dropped 5 bases, with 8 bases sitting between them. This CDR3 is 14 amino acids long. Germline CDR1 reads SGHVS; CDR2 reads FNYEAQ. CDR3 sequence: CASSLAGGHNEQFF. The CDR3 DNA follows: TGTGCCAGCAGCTTAGCGGGGGGCCACAATGAGCAGTTCTTC.

The chain carries TRBV27 and TRBJ1-5; perhaps TRBD1 as D (5 bases). CDR3 length: 17 amino acids. V lost 5 bases to trimming and J lost 0 bases, with 17 bases between them. Looked up from germline, CDR1 is MNHEY and CDR2 is SMNVEV (reference sequence). The CDR3 DNA follows: TGTGCCAGCAGTCCACTTACCGGGACCGGTAGCAATCAGCCCCAGCATTTT. Protein sequence: CASSPLTGTGSNQPQHF.

CDR3 DNA sequence: TGTGCCAGCAGCTTTTGGGGGAGAGGAAACACCATATATTTT. Residues: CASSFWGRGNTIYF. The chain combines TRBV5-6 with TRBJ1-3, with a weak D call TRBD1 (5 bases). V was pared by 2 bases and J by 4 bases, with 10 bases between. This CDR3 region has 14 residues. The germline gives CDR1 SGHDT, CDR2 YYEEEE.

The chain combines TRBV28 with TRBJ1-4; no firm D call. Trimming took off 7 bases at V and 3 bases at J, with 18 bases between the two ends. CDR1 and CDR2 from the germline V gene are MDHEN and SYDVKM. The CDR3 loop spans 16 amino acids. The CDR3 here is CASTPAGKRSNEKLFF. In DNA form, the CDR3 reads TGTGCCAGCACCCCCGCGGGGAAAAGATCTAATGAAAAACTGTTTTTT.

The genes are TRBV11-2 and TRBJ2-3, with 9 bases lining up with TRBD2. The CDR3 length is 16 residues. The V gene's germline CDR1 is SGHAT and CDR2 FQNNGV. J was trimmed by 3 bases and V by 0 bases; bases with no gene match: 4. CDR3 nucleotide sequence: TGTGCCAGCAGCTTAGAGGCGGGGGGGCCAACAGATACGCAGTATTTT. It codes for CASSLEAGGPTDTQYF.

This chain joins TRBV27 and TRBJ2-5, with D perhaps matching TRBD1 (5 bases). The CDR3 consists of 14 residues. From germline, CDR1 is MNHEY and CDR2 SMNVEV (reference sequence). Trimming left V 5 bases short and J 3 bases short, with 13 bases between. The CDR3 coding sequence is TGTGCCAGCAGTGGGGCCCATCCCGAAGAGACCCAGTACTTC. Translating gives CASSGAHPEETQYF.

This clone was detected once. The V gene is TRBV7-3, the J gene TRBJ2-5, with 7 bases fitting TRBD1. V was clipped by 6 bases and J by 3 bases; unmatched bases: 7. The CDR3 covers 14 residues. Looked up from germline, CDR1 is SGHTA and CDR2 is FQGTGA. The CDR3 reads CASSPTGIEETQYF. For the CDR3, the DNA is TGTGCCAGCAGTCCGACAGGGATTGAAGAGACCCAGTACTTC.

The table lists this clone with a few counts. The genes are TRBV7-9 and TRBJ2-5; D unresolved. There are 11 residues in the CDR3. Germline-derived CDR1 and CDR2 are SEHNR and FQNEAQ (reference sequence). Trimming removed 4 bases from V and 9 bases from J, with 9 bases in between. CDR3 sequence reads: CASSSAEAQYF. CDR3 DNA sequence: TGTGCCAGCAGCTCGGCCGAGGCCCAGTACTTC.

This chain connects TRBV7-2 to TRBJ2-3; 8 nucleotides agree with TRBD2. Germline trimming cut 5 bases from V and 3 bases from J; bases unmatched to any gene: 7. This CDR3 has 15 amino acids. Germline CDR1 reads SGHTA; CDR2 reads FQGNSA. The CDR3 sequence: CASSQPGLGTDTQYF. The CDR3 DNA is TGTGCCAGCAGCCAGCCGGGACTAGGAACAGATACGCAGTATTTT.

DNA of the CDR3: TGTGCCAGCAGCCCCCCCGGGACAGGGAACGAGCAGTACTTC. It encodes CASSPPGTGNEQYF. V gene TRBV5-4 combines with J gene TRBJ2-7; 9 nucleotides agree with TRBD1. Losses at the gene ends were 4 bases for V and 5 bases for J; bases not matched to a gene: 7. This CDR3 region has 14 residues. Germline values: CDR1 SGHNT, CDR2 YYREEE (reference sequence).

The chain is built from TRBV7-2 and TRBJ1-2; D may be TRBD1 (6 bases). The CDR3 loop spans 14 amino acids. V lost 3 bases to trimming and J lost 2 bases, with 10 bases between them. CDR1 is SGHTA, CDR2 FQGNSA, per germline. The CDR3 nucleotides are TGTGCCAGCAGCTTGGTAGGGGGAAACTATGGCTACACCTTC. Encoded protein: CASSLVGGNYGYTF.

CDR3 residues: CASSTNNEQFF. The CDR3 DNA reads TGTGCCAGCAGCACCAACAATGAGCAGTTCTTC. The chain couples TRBV6-1 to TRBJ2-1, with no clear D. Looked up from germline, CDR1 is MNHNS and CDR2 is SASEGT. The CDR3 has 11 amino acids. Deletions cut 6 bases from V and 5 bases from J, with 5 bases between.

This chain connects TRBV28 to TRBJ2-1, with a tentative D call TRBD2 (6 bases). The CDR3 sequence is 15 residues long. Germline assignment: CDR1 MDHEN and CDR2 SYDVKM. Trimming pared 6 bases from V and 6 bases from J, leaving 18 bases between. The CDR3 loop is CASSLLGTPTNEQFF. In nucleotides, the CDR3 is TGTGCCAGCAGCTTGCTCGGGACTCCCACCAATGAGCAGTTCTTC.

The V gene is TRBV6-5, the J gene TRBJ1-5; 7 nucleotides line up with TRBD1. This CDR3 contains 15 residues. Germline V gene data show CDR1 as MNHEY and CDR2 as SVGAGI. V gave up 6 bases and J gave up 11 bases; unmatched junction bases: 16. The CDR3 nucleotides are TGTGCCAGCAGGCGAGGGGACAGCGGTACGTGGGCCCAGCATTTT. This translates into CASRRGDSGTWAQHF.

The chain is built from TRBV10-3 and TRBJ1-5; TRBD1 matches 7 bases. CDR1 and CDR2 from the germline V gene are ENHRY and SYGVKD. Trimming removed 6 bases from V and 1 base from J; junction bases left unmatched: 6. The CDR3 runs 15 residues. The CDR3 region is CAISADRDSNQPQHF. CDR3 sequence (DNA): TGTGCCATCAGCGCCGACAGGGACAGCAATCAGCCCCAGCATTTT.

The chain has TRBV5-4 and TRBJ2-4; a possible D gene is TRBD1 (6 bases). Germline V gene lookup returns CDR1 SGHNT and CDR2 YYREEE (reference sequence). The V end was cut by 1 base, the J end by 4 bases, with 9 bases between. The CDR3 contains 14 residues. This CDR3 reads CASSLPGEKNIQYF. In DNA form, the CDR3 reads TGTGCCAGCAGCTTGCCAGGGGAGAAAAACATTCAGTACTTC.

The chain carries TRBV2 and TRBJ1-2, with 7 bases aligning to TRBD1. Germline-derived CDR1 and CDR2 are SNHLY and FYNNEI. The CDR3 runs 13 residues. The V segment lost 6 bases and the J segment 4 bases; nucleotides outside the gene matches: 5. CDR3 in amino acids: CASREQGTYGYTF. CDR3 bases: TGTGCCAGCAGAGAACAGGGGACCTATGGCTACACCTTC.